This is a list of T cell receptor beta chains from one sample in a study of technical replicates of blood from several donors. Sequenced by immunoSEQ multiplex PCR; TCRdb stores in-frame clones only, minus some. Of 55,000 to 75,000 clones in the sample, around 93% were seen once. Sequencing used PBMCs. The source is a human donor in good health. Some clones in this sample may be carry-over from other donors' samples. CDR3s include the opening cysteine and the closing phenylalanine or tryptophan. D genes are given only for firm matches. Some rows mark clone size as missing; the rest say once, few, many or name a class of expanded clone.

clone_size	v_call	j_call	d_call	cdr3_aa	cdr3_nt
-	TRBV5-1	TRBJ2-7	-	CASSLAGGIYEQYF	TGCGCCAGCAGCTTGGCCGGCGGGATTTACGAGCAGTACTTC
-	TRBV29-1	TRBJ2-3	-	CSGLGGGRSSDTQYF	TGCAGCGGCCTTGGGGGGGGCAGGTCATCAGATACGCAGTATTTT
-	TRBV6-5	TRBJ2-5	TRBD2	CASSYDRTSGIETQYF	TGTGCCAGCAGTTACGACCGGACTAGCGGGATTGAGACCCAGTACTTC
-	TRBV7-6	TRBJ1-1	TRBD1	CASSLATGAGAEAFF	TGTGCCAGCAGCTTAGCGACAGGGGCTGGGGCTGAAGCTTTCTTT
-	TRBV5-1	TRBJ2-2	TRBD1	CASSLGQGSLPGELFF	TGCGCCAGCAGCTTGGGACAGGGAAGTCTACCCGGGGAGCTGTTTTTT
-	TRBV2	TRBJ1-2	-	CASSAVQESYGYTF	TGTGCCAGCAGTGCCGTACAGGAAAGCTATGGCTACACCTTC
-	TRBV5-6	TRBJ2-1	-	CASSPGSLEQFF	TGTGCCAGCAGCCCCGGGTCTCTAGAGCAGTTCTTC
-	TRBV10-3	TRBJ2-3	TRBD2	CAISVVAGESDTQYF	TGTGCCATCAGTGTGGTGGCGGGGGAGTCAGATACGCAGTATTTT
-	TRBV7-8	TRBJ1-2	TRBD1	CASSSDRGGGYTF	TGTGCCAGCAGCTCGGACAGGGGCGGTGGCTACACCTTC
-	TRBV2	TRBJ2-5	TRBD2	CASSEGLAGGQETQYF	TGTGCCAGCAGTGAAGGACTAGCGGGGGGTCAAGAGACCCAGTACTTC
-	TRBV11-2	TRBJ2-7	-	CASSLVTGEQYF	TGTGCCAGCAGCTTAGTCACGGGGGAGCAGTACTTC
once	TRBV6-5	TRBJ2-1	-	CASSYNGGHNEQFF	TGTGCCAGCAGTTACAACGGAGGGCACAATGAGCAGTTCTTC
-	TRBV9	TRBJ2-7	TRBD1	CASGGTGYEQYF	TGTGCCAGCGGTGGGACAGGGTACGAGCAGTACTTC
-	TRBV7-2	TRBJ2-2	TRBD2	CASSLSGMVAGELFF	TGTGCCAGCAGCCTTAGCGGGATGGTTGCCGGGGAGCTGTTTTTT
-	TRBV5-4	TRBJ2-2	-	CASSLGGRTGELFF	TGTGCCAGCAGCTTGGGGGGGCGGACCGGGGAGCTGTTTTTT
-	TRBV12-5	TRBJ2-5	TRBD1	CASGRDRETQYF	TGTGCTAGTGGCCGGGACAGAGAGACCCAGTACTTC
-	TRBV18	TRBJ1-2	-	CASSPPSSSNYGYTF	TGTGCCAGCTCACCACCGTCCAGTTCTAACTATGGCTACACCTTC
-	TRBV2	TRBJ2-7	TRBD2	CASSLEAGGGYEQYF	TGTGCCAGCAGTCTAGAGGCGGGAGGGGGATACGAGCAGTACTTC
-	TRBV5-1	TRBJ2-5	-	CASSLQGGSSETQYF	TGCGCCAGCAGCTTACAGGGTGGGTCATCGGAGACCCAGTACTTC
-	TRBV5-8	TRBJ2-1	-	CASSDPGKTYNEQFF	TGTGCCAGCAGCGACCCGGGGAAGACCTACAATGAGCAGTTCTTC
-	TRBV2	TRBJ2-2	TRBD1	CASSNRGTGELFF	TGTGCCAGCAGTAACAGGGGCACCGGGGAGCTGTTTTTT
-	TRBV4-1	TRBJ2-1	-	CASSPVAGNRFF	TGCGCCAGCAGCCCCGTGGCGGGGAATCGGTTCTTC
-	TRBV4-1	TRBJ1-1	-	CASSQGWTDGEAFF	TGCGCCAGCAGCCAAGGTTGGACTGACGGTGAAGCTTTCTTT
-	TRBV6-1	TRBJ1-2	TRBD1	CASSEAPDRGYGYTF	TGTGCCAGCAGTGAGGCCCCGGACAGGGGCTATGGCTACACCTTC
-	TRBV19	TRBJ1-3	-	CASSISTDSSGNTIYF	TGTGCCAGTAGTATATCAACGGACAGCTCTGGAAACACCATATATTTT
-	TRBV2	TRBJ2-1	-	CASSERSSRLYNEQFF	TGTGCCAGCAGTGAACGGTCTAGCAGATTATACAATGAGCAGTTCTTC
-	TRBV19	TRBJ1-2	TRBD1	CASSPDREVYGYTF	TGTGCCAGTAGTCCGGACAGGGAGGTCTATGGCTACACCTTC
-	TRBV15	TRBJ2-7	-	CATSRDPRLGGGEQYF	TGTGCCACCAGCAGAGACCCTCGACTAGGGGGCGGCGAGCAGTACTTC
-	TRBV4-3	TRBJ2-1	TRBD1	CASSQETGASNYNEQFF	TGCGCCAGCAGCCAAGAGACAGGGGCCTCGAACTACAATGAGCAGTTCTTC
-	TRBV9	TRBJ2-3	-	CASSVCFTSLVCADTQYF	TGTGCCAGCAGCGTATGTTTTACTAGTCTGGTGTGTGCAGATACGCAGTATTTT
many	TRBV19	TRBJ1-2	-	CASSIQTGNHGYTF	TGTGCCAGTAGTATCCAAACCGGGAATCATGGCTACACCTTC
-	TRBV2	TRBJ2-5	TRBD2	CASNIGGGGAQETQYF	TGTGCCAGCAATATAGGAGGCGGGGGGGCCCAAGAGACCCAGTACTTC
-	TRBV15	TRBJ2-3	-	CATQVAGDTQYF	TGTGCCACTCAAGTGGCGGGGGATACGCAGTATTTT
-	TRBV5-6	TRBJ2-1	TRBD2	CASSFLAGGPGREQFF	TGTGCCAGCAGCTTTCTAGCGGGAGGTCCCGGACGGGAGCAGTTCTTC
-	TRBV6-5	TRBJ2-3	TRBD2	CASSREGGRADTQYF	TGTGCCAGCAGTCGGGAAGGCGGGAGGGCCGATACGCAGTATTTT
-	TRBV2	TRBJ2-7	-	CASSEGGALIYEQYF	TGTGCCAGCAGTGAAGGGGGAGCTCTCATCTACGAGCAGTACTTC
once	TRBV18	TRBJ2-7	TRBD1	CASSRDRGYEQYF	TGTGCCAGCTCACGGGACAGGGGTTACGAGCAGTACTTC
-	TRBV6-1	TRBJ1-1	-	CASSDPPGTEAFF	TGTGCCAGCAGTGACCCGCCCGGCACTGAAGCTTTCTTT
-	TRBV6-5	TRBJ1-1	-	CASSRTENTEAFF	TGTGCCAGCAGCCGAACAGAGAACACTGAAGCTTTCTTT
-	TRBV19	TRBJ2-2	-	CASSFSGELFF	TGTGCCAGTAGTTTCTCCGGGGAGCTGTTTTTT
few	TRBV7-8	TRBJ1-2	TRBD1	CASSLGQGWGYTF	TGTGCCAGCAGCCTCGGACAGGGCTGGGGCTACACCTTC
-	TRBV6-1	TRBJ1-3	-	CASRTGSRNTIYF	TGTGCCAGCAGGACCGGGTCGCGAAACACCATATATTTT
once	TRBV4-3	TRBJ2-3	-	CASSQEQLSTDTQYF	TGCGCCAGCAGCCAAGAACAGCTTAGCACAGATACGCAGTATTTT
once	TRBV7-2	TRBJ2-5	TRBD2	CASTTGGKAPETQYF	TGTGCCAGCACTACCGGGGGGAAGGCCCCAGAGACCCAGTACTTC
-	TRBV11-3	TRBJ2-3	-	CASSISGDRTDTQYF	TGTGCCAGCAGCATTAGCGGAGACCGCACAGATACGCAGTATTTT
-	TRBV27	TRBJ1-2	TRBD1	CASSLSGQGSGYTF	TGTGCCAGCAGTTTATCCGGACAGGGGTCGGGCTACACCTTC
-	TRBV27	TRBJ2-2	-	CASSLGRLAELFF	TGTGCCAGCAGTTTGGGGAGACTCGCGGAGCTGTTTTTT
-	TRBV4-3	TRBJ2-7	-	CASSQDTWGESEQYF	TGCGCCAGCAGCCAAGATACGTGGGGAGAGTCCGAGCAGTACTTC
-	TRBV4-1	TRBJ2-3	TRBD1	CASSTGVSTDTQYF	TGCGCCAGCAGTACAGGGGTTAGCACAGATACGCAGTATTTT
-	TRBV4-3	TRBJ2-7	TRBD2	CASSQDLLATSVSEQYF	TGCGCCAGCAGCCAAGATCTACTGGCGACTAGCGTCTCCGAGCAGTACTTC
medium-sized	TRBV5-8	TRBJ2-1	TRBD2	CASSPDLAGSSYNEQFF	TGTGCCAGCAGCCCGGATCTAGCGGGGAGCTCCTACAATGAGCAGTTCTTC
-	TRBV19	TRBJ2-1	-	CASSDQGYEQFF	TGTGCCAGTTCCGACCAGGGCTATGAGCAGTTCTTC
-	TRBV18	TRBJ1-1	-	CASSPQSTLNTEAFF	TGTGCCAGCTCACCACAAAGTACTTTGAACACTGAAGCTTTCTTT